These T cell receptor beta chains were read from a single sample in a study of T-cell reconstitution after alpha-beta-depleted transplantation in children. One entry per CDR3 protein, called by TCRdb with MiXCR from the PCR reads. The sample lists around 16,000 distinct CDR3 sequences; around 8% were seen once. Sequenced material: PBMCs, mostly from graft donor cells, taken 60 days after TCRalphabeta/CD19-depleted stem cell transplant. Every receptor here comes from a boy under two years old who had a stem cell transplant for Wiskott-Aldrich syndrome, so the T cells may come from the graft donor. Both conserved end residues are part of each CDR3. Each record gives: D gene, J gene, V gene, clone size, CDR3 protein, CDR3 DNA. A D gene is named only where the DNA matches it firmly. Some rows have no size entry. The others give once, few or many, or a class for an expanded clone.

NA,TRBJ2-1,TRBV2,NA,CASSLRGTSYNEQFF,TGTGCCAGCAGTTTACGTGGGACCTCCTACAATGAGCAGTTCTTC
NA,TRBJ1-4,TRBV25-1,many,CASSAGVEKLFF,TGTGCCAGCAGTGCGGGGGTTGAAAAACTGTTTTTT
TRBD1,TRBJ1-2,TRBV5-5,many,CASSQGQMSYGYTF,TGTGCCAGCAGCCAGGGACAGATGAGCTATGGCTACACCTTC
NA,TRBJ2-3,TRBV5-5,few,CASAGLTDTQYF,TGTGCCAGCGCTGGACTTACAGATACGCAGTATTTT
NA,TRBJ1-5,TRBV20-1,few,CSAPAGAPYSNQPQHF,TGCAGTGCACCAGCCGGGGCTCCTTATAGCAATCAGCCCCAGCATTTT
NA,TRBJ1-1,TRBV7-2,many,CASSSRQVQINTEAFF,TGTGCCAGCAGCTCGAGACAGGTCCAAATAAACACTGAAGCTTTCTTT
TRBD2,TRBJ2-6,TRBV6-5,NA,CASSYAGAGANVLTF,TGTGCCAGCAGTTACGCGGGGGCTGGGGCCAACGTCCTGACTTTC
TRBD2,TRBJ2-3,TRBV20-1,many,CSARAPGLAGTDTQYF,TGCAGTGCTAGAGCCCCGGGACTAGCGGGCACAGATACGCAGTATTTT
NA,TRBJ2-6,TRBV28,NA,CASTRQLSGANVLTF,TGTGCCAGCACTCGCCAGCTCTCTGGGGCCAACGTCCTGACTTTC
NA,TRBJ2-5,TRBV5-1,many,CASSLARTAQETQYF,TGCGCCAGCAGCTTGGCCAGGACAGCGCAAGAGACCCAGTACTTC
NA,TRBJ2-1,TRBV19,many,CASSRGGFYNEQFF,TGTGCCAGTAGTAGGGGGGGCTTCTACAATGAGCAGTTCTTC
TRBD2,TRBJ2-2,TRBV5-1,many,CASSSSYSGRLGELFF,TGCGCCAGCAGCTCCTCTTATAGCGGGAGACTCGGGGAGCTGTTTTTT
NA,TRBJ2-1,TRBV6-5,many,CASSPLGATEQFF,TGTGCCAGCAGTCCCCTCGGGGCTACTGAGCAGTTCTTC
TRBD2,TRBJ2-7,TRBV20-1,few,CSAPGEGNYEQYF,TGCAGTGCCCCCGGGGAGGGGAACTACGAGCAGTACTTC
TRBD2,TRBJ2-2,TRBV11-2,many,CASSLRTSVNTGELFF,TGTGCCAGCAGCTTACGGACTAGCGTGAACACCGGGGAGCTGTTTTTT
NA,TRBJ2-1,TRBV21-1,many,CASSNSIGRAAYNEQFF,TGTGCCAGCAGCAATAGTATCGGGAGGGCCGCCTACAATGAGCAGTTCTTC
NA,TRBJ2-5,TRBV6-1,NA,CASRLDTRKTQYF,TGTGCCAGCCGGCTAGACACGCGAAAGACCCAGTACTTC
NA,TRBJ2-1,TRBV6-2/TRBV6-3,many,CASSPLGLASSYNEQFF,TGTGCCAGCAGTCCCCTGGGGCTAGCGAGCTCCTACAATGAGCAGTTCTTC
NA,TRBJ2-1,TRBV4-2,many,CASSRASASAPFSYNEQFF,TGTGCCAGCAGCCGAGCGAGCGCGAGTGCCCCTTTCTCCTACAATGAGCAGTTCTTC
NA,TRBJ2-3,TRBV7-9,few,CASSLGDHNTDTQYF,TGTGCCAGCAGCTTAGGGGATCACAACACAGATACGCAGTATTTT
NA,TRBJ1-5,TRBV19,few,CASSIDFLTPQHF,TGTGCCAGTAGTATTGATTTCTTAACGCCCCAGCATTTT
TRBD1,TRBJ2-7,TRBV6-2/TRBV6-3,many,CASSYPFPRTGQVNEQYF,TGTGCCAGCAGTTACCCCTTCCCTCGGACAGGGCAGGTAAACGAGCAGTACTTC
NA,TRBJ1-5,TRBV2,medium-sized,CASSVGQPQHF,TGTGCCAGCAGTGTCGGTCAGCCCCAGCATTTT
NA,TRBJ2-3,TRBV20-1,many,CSAIGGAGKDTQYF,TGCAGTGCAATCGGGGGCGCGGGGAAAGATACGCAGTATTTT
NA,TRBJ2-6,TRBV28,many,CASSSRRGSSSGANVLTF,TGTGCCAGCAGTTCGAGAAGGGGGAGCTCCTCTGGGGCCAACGTCCTGACTTTC
NA,TRBJ1-2,TRBV7-9,few,CASSLHFSPGQHYGYTF,TGTGCCAGCAGCTTACACTTTTCCCCAGGACAGCACTATGGCTACACCTTC
TRBD1,TRBJ2-1,TRBV20-1,many,CSANRGRWVNEQFF,TGCAGTGCTAACAGGGGAAGGTGGGTCAATGAGCAGTTCTTC
NA,TRBJ2-3,TRBV20-1,few,CSASNRVADTQYF,TGCAGTGCTAGTAACAGGGTTGCAGATACGCAGTATTTT
NA,TRBJ2-7,TRBV7-6,NA,CASSHAVGEQYF,TGTGCCAGCAGCCACGCGGTGGGGGAGCAGTACTTC
NA,TRBJ2-1,TRBV11-2,NA,CASSLAGLPNNEQFF,TGTGCCAGCAGCTTAGCCGGACTACCAAACAATGAGCAGTTCTTC
TRBD2,TRBJ2-1,TRBV10-2,many,CASSATGGPSNEQFF,TGCGCCAGCAGTGCGACGGGAGGGCCATCCAATGAGCAGTTCTTC
NA,TRBJ1-1,TRBV7-9,many,CASDRIKLGENTEAFF,TGTGCCAGCGACCGGATTAAGTTGGGCGAGAACACTGAAGCTTTCTTT
NA,TRBJ2-7,TRBV6-5,many,CASSYRGSYEQYF,TGTGCCAGCAGTTACAGGGGCTCCTACGAGCAGTACTTC
TRBD2,TRBJ2-7,TRBV20-1,many,CSATGLATGIYEQYF,TGCAGTGCTACCGGACTAGCGACGGGAATTTACGAGCAGTACTTC
NA,TRBJ2-3,TRBV30,many,CAWSLGLSTQYF,TGTGCCTGGAGTCTGGGCCTTAGTACGCAGTATTTT
TRBD1,TRBJ1-2,TRBV6-2/TRBV6-3,NA,CASTGPRTGAYGYTF,TGTGCCAGCACCGGACCTCGGACAGGGGCTTATGGCTACACCTTC
TRBD1,TRBJ1-5,TRBV6-2/TRBV6-3,many,CASSLGTGRRNQPQHF,TGTGCCAGCAGCCTCGGGACAGGGAGGCGCAATCAGCCCCAGCATTTT
TRBD1,TRBJ2-7,TRBV6-1,few,CATPRGPSETYEQYF,TGTGCCACCCCTAGGGGGCCGTCCGAGACCTACGAGCAGTACTTC
TRBD1,TRBJ2-4,TRBV3-1,NA,CTFSLIQGLNRAKNIQYF,TGTACCTTCAGTTTAATACAGGGGCTGAATCGGGCCAAAAACATTCAGTACTTC
TRBD1,TRBJ2-1,TRBV5-1,many,CASSLPRDRGPSSYNEQFF,TGCGCCAGCAGCTTACCCCGGGACAGGGGACCGAGCTCCTACAATGAGCAGTTCTTC
NA,TRBJ2-5,TRBV3-1,many,CASSRVWGETQYF,TGTGCCAGCAGCCGGGTCTGGGGAGAGACCCAGTACTTC
NA,TRBJ1-5,TRBV7-6,medium-sized,CASSLGGYDQPQHF,TGTGCCAGCAGCTTAGGGGGCTACGATCAGCCCCAGCATTTT
TRBD2,TRBJ2-5,TRBV18,many,CASSPLFTSGKETQYF,TGTGCCAGCTCACCCCTATTCACTAGCGGGAAAGAGACCCAGTACTTC
NA,TRBJ1-3,TRBV3-1,NA,CASSQEGVRAIYF,TGTGCCAGCAGCCAAGAGGGAGTTCGGGCCATATATTTT
NA,TRBJ1-1,TRBV5-1,medium-sized,CASSLFGQSNTEAFF,TGCGCCAGCAGCTTGTTCGGGCAGTCCAACACTGAAGCTTTCTTT
NA,TRBJ2-7,TRBV29-1,many,CSIRGDGPYEQYF,TGCAGCATTAGGGGAGACGGCCCCTACGAGCAGTACTTC
TRBD1,TRBJ1-2,TRBV4-1,NA,CASSWTGARYGYTF,TGCGCCAGCAGCTGGACAGGGGCTCGCTATGGCTACACCTTC
TRBD1,TRBJ1-5,TRBV12-3/TRBV12-4,many,CASSFQGAFQPQHF,TGTGCCAGCAGTTTCCAGGGGGCATTTCAGCCCCAGCATTTT
NA,TRBJ1-1,TRBV20-1,many,CSALGERPEAFF,TGCAGTGCATTGGGGGAACGACCTGAAGCTTTCTTT
TRBD2,TRBJ2-1,TRBV7-9,many,CASSQPSGLGNEQFF,TGTGCCAGCAGCCAACCTTCGGGACTAGGCAATGAGCAGTTCTTC
TRBD2,TRBJ2-7,TRBV18,many,CASSPTGGSLSYEQYF,TGTGCCAGCTCACCTACGGGGGGATCTCTCTCCTACGAGCAGTACTTC
TRBD2,TRBJ2-1,TRBV6-1,few,CASSDPLAGGGNEQFF,TGTGCCAGCAGTGACCCACTAGCGGGAGGGGGAAATGAGCAGTTCTTC
TRBD1,TRBJ2-7,TRBV7-2,few,CASSDRGTGGYEQYF,TGTGCCAGCAGCGACCGTGGGACAGGGGGCTACGAGCAGTACTTC
NA,TRBJ2-7,TRBV7-8,NA,CASSRFSGAGSEQYF,TGTGCCAGCAGCAGATTTAGCGGAGCTGGGAGCGAGCAGTACTTC
TRBD1,TRBJ2-3,TRBV25-1,few,CASRTGGGDTQYF,TGTGCCAGCAGGACAGGGGGGGGGGATACGCAGTATTTT
NA,TRBJ1-1,TRBV5-1,many,CASSIVEGGTEAFF,TGCGCCAGCAGCATCGTGGAGGGGGGGACTGAAGCTTTCTTT
NA,TRBJ1-2,TRBV30,NA,CAWRGQNYGYTF,TGTGCCTGGAGGGGGCAGAACTATGGCTACACCTTC